The source of this T cell receptor (beta chain) is a study of multiple sclerosis patients with progressive multifocal leukoencephalopathy (dated by TCRdb to between 2018 and 2020). Study-level background: Roughly 5 MS patients treated with natalizumab who did not develop PML were sampled longitudinally as controls. Peripheral T and B cells were examined in MS patients who developed PML (4 under natalizumab, 1 after alemtuzumab) and in treated patients who did not develop PML. Two patients on natalizumab who later developed PML were tracked over time from before therapy, through 6 and 12 months, up to PML onset. The study aimed to detect JC virus-specific or public T-cell expansions arising at the time of PML onset.

The immunoSEQ two-step multiplex PCR at survey-level depth was used to amplify TRB CDR3 regions from genomic DNA. To estimate template counts and remove amplification bias, each PCR was spiked with synthetic inline TR CDR3 controls covering all V-J pairings. Reads were processed so that amplification and sequencing bias were reduced, and quantification was performed against synthetic TR CDR3 analogs. The study's processing was this. Raw data were processed in ImmunoSEQ Analyzer, with out-of-frame sequences and CDR3s containing stop codons removed, and genes were named according to IMGT nomenclature. Normalized Shannon entropy, defined as 1 minus Pielou's evenness, served as the summary measure of repertoire diversity. Only TRB sequences sharing the V gene, the J gene and the CDR3 were counted as identical. Public PML clonotypes were CDR3s found in two or more PML-onset samples but not found earlier, in controls, or in public databases. Positional CDR3 amino acid composition was analyzed in Skylign with the observed count method. TCRdb took this table from immuneACCESS and kept in-frame rearrangements with V and J called. Such tables lack part of the clones; where checked against another copy, unresolved V genes explain under half of the gap, and the rest is unexplained. V, J and clone size are those of that table, while D and trimming were read from the DNA. The sample table contains under 40,000 clones; only one count was recorded for about 89% of them. Approximately 1.5% of the sample comes from the top ten.

The intended sense of this specimen's time point label: before natalizumab initiation. Every listed patient had earlier received interferon beta, and every PML patient was female. T0 blood samples were collected before the first natalizumab infusion. Ficoll-Hypaque density gradient centrifugation was used to isolate peripheral blood mononuclear cells. The CDR3 covers 11 residues, taking in both the cysteine and the phenylalanine. The entry retains the CDR3 DNA only, 33 bases that are in frame from base 1. At the junction V is shortened by 6 bases and J by 4 bases, with 6 bases in between. The germline V gene supplies CDR1 MDHEN and CDR2 SYDVKM. What the work shows at the level of the full study, not this receptor alone: Only peripheral blood was analyzed, although cerebrospinal fluid or brain lymphocytes might be more informative for natalizumab-associated PML. TRB clones above 0.5% frequency appeared only in PML patients, but expanded clones at PML onset were already present before and during natalizumab therapy. At the time PML developed, no common TRBV or TRBJ gene usage or preferential TRBV-TRBJ pairings were detected. Because of the small, descriptive cohort, whether findings reflect JC virus infection or general immunocompromise remained unclear. Less diverse TRB repertoires in most PML patients were suggested by lower normalized Shannon entropy, whereas values near 1 were observed in the natalizumab-treated controls.

In the case of this clone: Its antigen is not yet known. There are no base qualities to consult, and no much larger clone falls within one base.

The clonotype originates from a human donor with multiple sclerosis. Sequenced sample: PBMCs. This receptor chain uses TRBV28 and TRBJ1-2; there is no confident call for the D gene. The nucleotides read TGTGCCAGCAGGAACAGCTATGGCTACACCTTC. Protein translation: CASRNSYGYTF.